A selection of T cell receptor beta chains follows, all from one sample in a study of shared clonotypes between healthy human individuals. Clones were read by immunoSEQ multiplex PCR, and TCRdb kept only the in-frame ones, dropping some. The top ten clones hold 0.37% of a sample with over 2 million clones, 92% of them seen once. Sequenced sample: naive CD4+ T cells from PBMCs. Receptors were obtained from a young man in good health. Some clones in this sample may be carry-over from other donors' samples. CDR3s include the opening cysteine and the closing phenylalanine or tryptophan. A D gene is named only where the DNA matches it firmly. Expanded clones get a size class; other rows say once, few or many, or leave the size out.

clone_size: NA
j_call: TRBJ2-7
v_call: TRBV4-1
d_call: TRBD2
cdr3_nt: TGCGCCAGCAGCCAACTGCCCGCGGGGAGCGGGAACGCCTACGAGCAGTACTTC
cdr3_aa: CASSQLPAGSGNAYEQYF

clone_size: NA
j_call: TRBJ2-3
v_call: TRBV19
d_call: TRBD1
cdr3_nt: TGTGCCAGTAGTGCCACAGGGGGCGCAAATACGCAGTATTTT
cdr3_aa: CASSATGGANTQYF

clone_size: few
j_call: TRBJ1-2
v_call: TRBV4-1
d_call: TRBD1
cdr3_nt: TGCGCCAGCAGTCGAGGGGGCGGCTACACCTTC
cdr3_aa: CASSRGGGYTF

clone_size: NA
j_call: TRBJ2-7
v_call: TRBV28
d_call: TRBD1
cdr3_nt: TGTGCCAGCAGTTCCCCGGGGACAGGGGCTAGCTACGAGCAGTACTTC
cdr3_aa: CASSSPGTGASYEQYF

clone_size: NA
j_call: TRBJ1-1
v_call: TRBV28
d_call: NA
cdr3_nt: NA
cdr3_aa: CASSSSEFFTEAFF

clone_size: NA
j_call: TRBJ2-2
v_call: TRBV19
d_call: NA
cdr3_nt: TGTGCCAGTAGCCTATCCGGGACGTCGAACACCGGGGAGCTGTTTTTT
cdr3_aa: CASSLSGTSNTGELFF

clone_size: NA
j_call: TRBJ2-1
v_call: TRBV7-3
d_call: NA
cdr3_nt: TGTGCCAGCAGCTTAAGTAGCGGTTCCTCCTACAATGAGCAGTTCTTC
cdr3_aa: CASSLSSGSSYNEQFF

clone_size: NA
j_call: TRBJ1-4
v_call: TRBV9
d_call: NA
cdr3_nt: TGTGCCAGCAGCGTAGGTGGACAAGGAGTAGTATATGAAAAACTGTTTTTT
cdr3_aa: CASSVGGQGVVYEKLFF

clone_size: NA
j_call: TRBJ1-2
v_call: TRBV28
d_call: TRBD1
cdr3_nt: TGTGCCAGCAGTTTACCGCCAGGGACAGGAAATGGCTACACCTTC
cdr3_aa: CASSLPPGTGNGYTF

clone_size: NA
j_call: TRBJ1-5
v_call: TRBV28
d_call: NA
cdr3_nt: TGTGCCAGCAGTCGCGCAGGGGATAGCAATCAGCCCCAGCATTTT
cdr3_aa: CASSRAGDSNQPQHF

clone_size: few
j_call: TRBJ1-1
v_call: TRBV27
d_call: TRBD1
cdr3_nt: TGTGCCAGCAGGGACAGGCCGGGGGTCGGGAGTGAAGCTTTCTTT
cdr3_aa: CASRDRPGVGSEAFF